The rows below give T cell receptor beta chains drawn from one sample of a study of T cell responses to AZD1222 COVID-19 vaccine. The method was immunoSEQ multiplex PCR; TCRdb's version includes in-frame clones alone and lacks a portion of them. The sample contains some 110,000 clones, almost 95% of which appear only once. The sample in question was peripheral blood, obtained 28 days after the second AZD1222 dose. The receptors come from an adult who received the AZD1222 COVID-19 vaccine. Both conserved end residues are part of each CDR3. D genes are given only for firm matches. A clone size is listed for some rows: how often the clone was seen (once, few, many), or a class if it is expanded.

-	-	TRBV6-5	15	TRBJ2-3	CASSYSGEPTDTQYF	TGTGCCAGCAGTTACTCGGGGGAGCCGACAGATACGCAGTATTTT
-	-	TRBV12-3/TRBV12-4	12	TRBJ1-1	CASSLPTTEAFF	TGTGCCAGCAGTTTACCGACTACTGAAGCTTTCTTT
-	TRBD2	TRBV2	15	TRBJ2-7	CASKVSAGGIYEQYF	TGTGCCAGCAAGGTGTCGGCGGGAGGGATTTACGAGCAGTACTTC
-	-	TRBV30	14	TRBJ2-2	CASTGQSGTGELFF	TGTGCCTCAACCGGACAGAGCGGGACCGGGGAGCTGTTTTTT
-	-	TRBV9	13	TRBJ2-2	CASSLRSPGELFF	TGTGCCAGCAGCCTCAGGTCCCCCGGGGAGCTGTTTTTT
-	-	TRBV7-9	12	TRBJ1-4	CASSIAGEKLFF	TGTGCCAGCAGCATAGCCGGTGAAAAACTGTTTTTT
once	-	TRBV12-3/TRBV12-4	13	TRBJ2-1	CASSFSSGYEQFF	TGTGCCAGCAGTTTCTCTAGTGGGTATGAGCAGTTCTTC
once	TRBD1	TRBV5-4	16	TRBJ2-1	CASSARTGGAYNEQFF	TGTGCCAGCAGCGCGAGGACAGGGGGCGCCTACAATGAGCAGTTCTTC
-	TRBD2	TRBV27	14	TRBJ2-2	CASSLAGDAGELFF	TGTGCCAGCTCTCTGGCGGGAGATGCTGGGGAGCTGTTTTTT
once	-	TRBV6-1	13	TRBJ2-7	CASSEDRAYEQYF	TGTGCCAGCAGTGAAGACAGGGCCTACGAGCAGTACTTC
once	-	TRBV28	12	TRBJ1-2	CASRSREGGYTF	TGTGCCAGCAGATCACGAGAGGGGGGCTACACCTTC
-	TRBD1	TRBV5-3	17	TRBJ2-7	CARSFSIKRQGLYEQYF	TGTGCCAGAAGCTTCTCCATTAAAAGACAGGGGCTTTACGAGCAGTACTTC
-	-	TRBV24-1	14	TRBJ2-7	CATSDVVRTYEQYF	TGTGCCACCAGTGATGTCGTCCGAACCTACGAGCAGTACTTC
-	-	TRBV30	12	TRBJ2-5	CAWRATMETQYF	TGTGCCTGGAGGGCAACGATGGAGACCCAGTACTTC
-	-	TRBV19	13	TRBJ1-5	CASSIDRDQPQHF	TGTGCCAGTAGTATAGACAGGGATCAGCCCCAGCATTTT
-	-	TRBV9	15	TRBJ1-2	CASKAGFTTNYGYTF	TGTGCCAGCAAGGCGGGTTTTACGACTAACTATGGCTACACCTTC
-	TRBD1	TRBV10-2	17	TRBJ1-4	CASSRTGRVTTNEKLFF	TGCGCCAGCAGTAGGACAGGGAGGGTCACAACTAATGAAAAACTGTTTTTT
-	-	TRBV12-3/TRBV12-4	10	TRBJ1-6	CASRGEGLHF	TGTGCCAGCCGCGGGGAGGGCCTCCACTTT
once	-	TRBV24-1	16	TRBJ2-2	CATSDLGQTNTGELFF	TGTGCCACCAGTGATTTGGGACAGACGAACACCGGGGAGCTGTTTTTT
-	-	TRBV10-3	15	TRBJ2-1	CAISESDGSYNEQFF	TGTGCCATCAGTGAGTCGGACGGCTCCTACAATGAGCAGTTCTTC
-	-	TRBV6-6	14	TRBJ2-7	CASSIVAGADEQYF	TGTGCCAGCAGTATTGTCGCGGGGGCGGACGAGCAGTACTTC
few	-	TRBV2	13	TRBJ2-5	CASSGRRAETQYF	TGTGCCAGCAGTGGTAGACGGGCGGAGACCCAGTACTTC
-	TRBD2	TRBV9	17	TRBJ2-2	CASSVVGVAGAAGELFF	TGTGCCAGCAGCGTAGTGGGGGTAGCGGGAGCGGCCGGGGAGCTGTTTTTT
-	TRBD2	TRBV4-1	16	TRBJ2-7	CASSQEAGGPSYEQYF	TGCGCCAGCAGCCAAGAAGCGGGAGGGCCCTCGTACGAGCAGTACTTC
-	-	TRBV7-9	14	TRBJ2-1	CASRPGHSYNEQFF	TGTGCCAGCAGGCCGGGACATTCATACAATGAGCAGTTCTTC
-	TRBD2	TRBV27	14	TRBJ2-7	CASTGTSGTYEQYF	TGTGCCAGTACCGGGACTAGCGGGACCTACGAGCAGTACTTC